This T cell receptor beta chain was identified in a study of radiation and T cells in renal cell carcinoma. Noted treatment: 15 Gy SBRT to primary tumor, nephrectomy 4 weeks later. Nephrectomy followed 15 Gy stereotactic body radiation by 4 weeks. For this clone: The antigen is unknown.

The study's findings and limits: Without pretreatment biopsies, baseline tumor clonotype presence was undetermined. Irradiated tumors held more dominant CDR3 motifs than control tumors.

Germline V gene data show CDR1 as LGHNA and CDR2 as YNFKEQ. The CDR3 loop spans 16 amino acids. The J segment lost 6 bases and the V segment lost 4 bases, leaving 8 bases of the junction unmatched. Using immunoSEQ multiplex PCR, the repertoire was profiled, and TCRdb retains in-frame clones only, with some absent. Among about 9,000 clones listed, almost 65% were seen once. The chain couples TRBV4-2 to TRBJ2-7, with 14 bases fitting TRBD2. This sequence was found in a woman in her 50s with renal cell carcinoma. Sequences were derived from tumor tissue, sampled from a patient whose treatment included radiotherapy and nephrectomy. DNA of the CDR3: TGTGCCAGCAGCCCGGGACTAGCGGGAGAGTTTGGCGAGCAGTACTTC. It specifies CASSPGLAGEFGEQYF.